This T cell receptor beta chain is from a study of shared clonotypes between healthy human individuals. Whole-study findings and limits: The four-donor shared clonotypes exceeded non-shared clonotypes in generation probability, with non-shared ones scoring lower.

Of note for this clone: The antigen remains undetermined.

All participating donors were Caucasian adults from Nashville, Tennessee. Only in-frame clones appear in the TCRdb table, and some are missing; sequencing was by immunoSEQ multiplex PCR. The sample lists over a million clones; 65% to 75% were seen once. CDR3 length: 14 amino acids. Trimming at V came to 5 bases and at J to 8 bases, leaving 7 bases not matched to a gene. Germline-derived CDR1 and CDR2 are MNHNY and SVGAGI (reference sequence). The sequence was obtained from a man aged 18 to 30 in good health. The rearrangement links TRBV6-6 to TRBJ1-4; 8 bases are shared with TRBD1. The sequenced sample consisted of memory CD4+ T cells sorted from blood. Sample subset: CD45RA-negative fraction. Here the CDR3 reads CASSRQGWGEKLFF. The DNA of the CDR3 is TGTGCCAGCAGTCGACAGGGGTGGGGGGAAAAACTGTTTTTT.